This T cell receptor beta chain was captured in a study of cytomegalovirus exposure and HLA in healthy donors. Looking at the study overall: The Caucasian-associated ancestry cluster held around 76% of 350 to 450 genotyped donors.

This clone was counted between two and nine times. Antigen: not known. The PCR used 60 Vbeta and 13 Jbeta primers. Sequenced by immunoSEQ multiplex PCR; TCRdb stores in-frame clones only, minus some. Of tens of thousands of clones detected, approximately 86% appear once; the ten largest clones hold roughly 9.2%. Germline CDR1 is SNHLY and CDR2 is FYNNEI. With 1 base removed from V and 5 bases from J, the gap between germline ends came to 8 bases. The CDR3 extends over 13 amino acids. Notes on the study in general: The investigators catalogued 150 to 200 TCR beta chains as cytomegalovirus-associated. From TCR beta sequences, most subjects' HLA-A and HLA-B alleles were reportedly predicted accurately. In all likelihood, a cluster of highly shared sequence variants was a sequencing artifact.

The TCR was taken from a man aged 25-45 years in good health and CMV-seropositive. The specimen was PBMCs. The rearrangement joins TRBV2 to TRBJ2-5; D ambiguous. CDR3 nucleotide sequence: TGTGCCAGCAGTGAAGTAGCCGTTGAGACCCAGTACTTC. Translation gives CASSEVAVETQYF.